This TCR beta chain was identified during a study of shared clonotypes between healthy human individuals. The CDR3 contains 14 residues. With 1 base removed from V and 3 bases from J, the gap between germline ends came to 6 bases. The germline gives CDR1 SGHVS, CDR2 FQNEAQ. This clone occurred a few times. Other DNA sequences within the sample encode an identical CDR3. About 30,000 T cell genomes, or approximately 270 ng DNA, went into replicate PCRs of unsorted PBMC. Measured with immunoSEQ multiplex PCR; TCRdb has only the in-frame clones, and not every one. Among 450,000 to 500,000 clones listed, 60% to 80% were seen once.

This clonotype originated in a woman aged 40-49 years in good health. Some clones in this sample may be carry-over from other donors' samples. The rearrangement links TRBV7-8 to TRBJ1-4; D is perhaps TRBD1 (5 bases). Sample: PBMCs. Written as DNA, the CDR3 is TGTGCCAGCAGCTTAGGACAGCCTAATGAAAAACTGTTTTTT. Encoded protein: CASSLGQPNEKLFF.